This TCR beta chain derives from a study of tumor-infiltrating lymphocytes in primary liver carcinoma. Study at large: Each participant had primary liver carcinoma, and surgical resection was the treatment. Both sexes were represented among patients, who were 30 to 69 years old. Between about 4 and 11 cm across, the tumors were all of stage T1-T3 N0M0. Whole-study results and caveats: Compared with tumor region pairs, tumor-adjacent and tumor-blood pairs overlapped less.

As to this clonotype: Antigen: not known.

The ends were cut back, 0 bases at V and 12 bases at J, with 12 bases in the middle. Per the germline V gene, CDR1 is MNHEY and CDR2 is SVGAGI. This CDR3 contains 13 residues. Total RNA (roughly 530 ng) served as template for TCR beta cDNA synthesis primed by a constant-region primer. Sequencing libraries for TCR beta derived from three nested multiplex PCR rounds that used slightly modified ARM-PCR. TRBV1-TRBV30 forward and Cbeta reverse primers drove the first two roughly 10-cycle rounds. TCRdb re-called the multiplex PCR reads through MiXCR, storing one row per CDR3 protein. The sample shows about 180,000 distinct CDR3 sequences, less than 65% of them seen only once. Alongside blood RNA obtained from unsorted whole blood, germline DNA was also extracted.

The rearrangement uses TRBV6-5 and TRBJ2-1; D is perhaps TRBD1 or TRBD2 (6 bases each). The TCR sequence derives from a man in his forties with primary liver carcinoma and hepatitis B virus infection. Sequencing was carried out using peripheral blood. The CDR3 DNA sequence: TGTGCCAGCAGTTACTCGATGGAGGGGGGGCAGTTCTTC. Translated: CASSYSMEGGQFF.